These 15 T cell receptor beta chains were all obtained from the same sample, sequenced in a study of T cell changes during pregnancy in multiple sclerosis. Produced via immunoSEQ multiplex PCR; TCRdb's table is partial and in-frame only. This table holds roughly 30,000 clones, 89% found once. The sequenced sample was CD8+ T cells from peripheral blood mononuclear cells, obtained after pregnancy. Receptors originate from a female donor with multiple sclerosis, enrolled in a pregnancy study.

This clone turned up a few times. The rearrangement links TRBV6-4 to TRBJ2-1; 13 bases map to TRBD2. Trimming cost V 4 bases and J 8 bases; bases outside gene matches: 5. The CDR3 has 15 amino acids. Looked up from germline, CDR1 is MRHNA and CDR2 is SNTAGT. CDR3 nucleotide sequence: TGTGCCAGCAGTGCAACTAGCGGGAGGGCGGATGAGCAGTTCTTC. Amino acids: CASSATSGRADEQFF.

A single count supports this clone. CDR3 region: CASSLTGPGELFF. Written as DNA, the CDR3 is TGTGCCAGCAGCTTAACAGGCCCCGGGGAGCTGTTTTTT. The chain combines TRBV7-2 with TRBJ2-2, with a possible D match to TRBD1 (5 bases). CDR1 and CDR2 (germline): SGHTA, FQGNSA. Trimming took 2 bases from V and 6 from J, leaving 7 bases between them. The CDR3 consists of 13 residues.

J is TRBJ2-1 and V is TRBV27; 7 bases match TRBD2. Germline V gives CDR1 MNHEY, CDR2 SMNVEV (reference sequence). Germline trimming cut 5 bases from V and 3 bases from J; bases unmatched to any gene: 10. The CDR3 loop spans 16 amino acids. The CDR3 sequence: CASSLAAGQYYNEQFF. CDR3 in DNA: TGTGCCAGCAGTCTCGCAGCGGGGCAGTACTACAATGAGCAGTTCTTC.

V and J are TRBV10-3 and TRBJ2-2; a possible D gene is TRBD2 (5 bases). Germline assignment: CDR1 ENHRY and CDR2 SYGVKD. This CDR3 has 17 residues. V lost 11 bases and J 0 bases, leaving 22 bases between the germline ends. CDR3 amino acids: CAVGESGVITNTGELFF. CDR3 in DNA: TGTGCCGTTGGGGAGTCTGGCGTTATTACGAACACCGGGGAGCTGTTTTTT.

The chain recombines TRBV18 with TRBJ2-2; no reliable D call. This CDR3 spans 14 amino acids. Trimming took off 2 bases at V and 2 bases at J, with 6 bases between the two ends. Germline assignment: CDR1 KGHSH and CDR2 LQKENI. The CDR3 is CASSPSSNTGELFF. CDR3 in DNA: TGTGCCAGCTCACCATCGTCCAACACCGGGGAGCTGTTTTTT.

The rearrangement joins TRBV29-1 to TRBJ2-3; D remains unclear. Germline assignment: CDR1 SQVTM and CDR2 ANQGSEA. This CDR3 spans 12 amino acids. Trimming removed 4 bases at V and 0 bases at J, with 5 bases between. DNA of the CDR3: TGCAGCGTTGTTCCTAGCACAGATACGCAGTATTTT. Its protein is CSVVPSTDTQYF.

The CDR3 bases are TGTGCCAGCAGCTCCAGGGTTGAGTACACTGAAGCTTTCTTT. Translation gives CASSSRVEYTEAFF. This rearrangement joins TRBV7-2 to TRBJ1-1, with a tentative D call TRBD1 (5 bases). V was cut by 4 bases and J by 3 bases, with 12 bases left in between. Per the germline V gene, CDR1 is SGHTA and CDR2 is FQGNSA. The CDR3 contains 14 residues.

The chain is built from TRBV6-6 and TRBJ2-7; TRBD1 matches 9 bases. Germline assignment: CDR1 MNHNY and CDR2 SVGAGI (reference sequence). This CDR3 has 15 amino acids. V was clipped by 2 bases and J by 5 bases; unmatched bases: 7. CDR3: CASSYVGTGSNEQYF. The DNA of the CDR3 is TGTGCCAGCAGTTACGTAGGGACAGGGTCCAACGAGCAGTACTTC.

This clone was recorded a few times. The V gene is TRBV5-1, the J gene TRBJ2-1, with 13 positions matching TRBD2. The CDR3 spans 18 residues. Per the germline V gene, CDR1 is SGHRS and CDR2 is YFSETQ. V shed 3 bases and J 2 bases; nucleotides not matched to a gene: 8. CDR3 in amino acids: CASSSGLAGVGAYNEQFF. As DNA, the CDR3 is TGCGCCAGCAGCTCCGGACTAGCGGGAGTGGGGGCCTACAATGAGCAGTTCTTC. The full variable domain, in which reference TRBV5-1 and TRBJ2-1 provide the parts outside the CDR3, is KAGVTQTPRYLIKTRGQQVTLSCSPISGHRSVSWYQQTPGQGLQFLFEYFSETQRNKGNFPGRFSGRQFSNSRSEMNVSTLELGDSALYLCASSSGLAGVGAYNEQFFGPGTRLTVL.

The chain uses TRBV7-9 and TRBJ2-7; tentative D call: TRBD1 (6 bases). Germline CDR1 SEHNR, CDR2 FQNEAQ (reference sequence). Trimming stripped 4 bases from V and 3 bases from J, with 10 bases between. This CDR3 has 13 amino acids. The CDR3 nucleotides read TGTGCCAGCAGCTCCTCGGACAGCTACGAGCAGTACTTC. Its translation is CASSSSDSYEQYF.

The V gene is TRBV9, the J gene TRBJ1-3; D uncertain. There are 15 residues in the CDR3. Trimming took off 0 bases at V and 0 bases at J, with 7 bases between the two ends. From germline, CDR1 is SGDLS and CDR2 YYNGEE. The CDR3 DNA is TGTGCCAGCAGCGTAGACCCAGACTCTGGAAACACCATATATTTT. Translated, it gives CASSVDPDSGNTIYF.

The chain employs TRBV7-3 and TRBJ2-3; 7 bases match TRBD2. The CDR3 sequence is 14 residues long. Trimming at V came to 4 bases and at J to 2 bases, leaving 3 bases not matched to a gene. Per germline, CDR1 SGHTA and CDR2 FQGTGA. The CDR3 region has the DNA TGTGCCAGCAGCTCTAGCGGTTACACAGATACGCAGTATTTT. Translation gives CASSSSGYTDTQYF. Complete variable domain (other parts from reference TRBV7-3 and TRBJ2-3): GAGVSQTPSNKVTEKGKYVELRCDPISGHTALYWYRQSLGQGPEFLIYFQGTGAADDSGLPNDRFFAVRPEGSVSTLKIQRTERGDSAVYLCASSSSGYTDTQYFGPGTRLTVL.

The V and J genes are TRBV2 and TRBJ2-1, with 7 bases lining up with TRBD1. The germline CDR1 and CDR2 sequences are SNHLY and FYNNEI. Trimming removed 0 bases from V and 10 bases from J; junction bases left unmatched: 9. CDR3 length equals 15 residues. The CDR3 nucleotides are TGTGCCAGCAGTGAAGCTATAGGGGGCCTCGGCGAGCAGTTCTTC. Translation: CASSEAIGGLGEQFF.

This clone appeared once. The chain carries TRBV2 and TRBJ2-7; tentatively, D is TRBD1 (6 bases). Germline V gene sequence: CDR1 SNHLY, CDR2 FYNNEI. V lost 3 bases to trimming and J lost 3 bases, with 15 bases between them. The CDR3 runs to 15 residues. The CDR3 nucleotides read TGTGCCAGCAGTGACAGGGGAAAGGTCTTCTACGAGCAGTACTTC. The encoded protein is CASSDRGKVFYEQYF.

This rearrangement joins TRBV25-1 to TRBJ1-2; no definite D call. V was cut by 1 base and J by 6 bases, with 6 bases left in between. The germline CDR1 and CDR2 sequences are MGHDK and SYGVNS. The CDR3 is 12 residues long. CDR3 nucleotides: TGTGCCAGCAGTGAATTCGAGGATGGCTACACCTTC. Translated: CASSEFEDGYTF.